This TCR beta chain was captured in a study of shared clonotypes between healthy human individuals (dated by TCRdb to about 2020). About the study as a whole: The cohort comprised a couple of women and a few men aged 18 to 49 years. Blood TCR repertoires of roughly five healthy adults were deeply sequenced to estimate repertoire size and the extent of clonotype sharing between individuals. To increase sequencing depth and limit assay-specific biases, different laboratories used diverse techniques to prepare libraries and sequence TCR repertoires. Per donor, leukapheresis produced somewhere between about 0.94 and 9 billion PBMCs. What the work shows at the level of the full study, not this receptor alone: Based on pairwise subsampling, the degree of clonotype sharing among donors was expected to be affected by sequencing depth. The genetic and exposure-history diversity represented was limited by the small number of donors. Sampling was restricted to blood, and TCR repertoires in tissue are likely to differ from TCR repertoires in blood.

This clone was detected only a few times. It lacks a known antigen. No base quality values were provided; no much bigger clone lies one nucleotide off. Healthy HIV-negative adults with no recently reported acute infections or vaccinations were included as donors. Every donor was a Caucasian adult residing in Nashville, Tennessee, USA. For unsorted samples, roughly 91 million PBMCs were counted, and genomic DNA was extracted using the QIAamp DNA Blood Mini kit. Blood was collected by leukapheresis, and PBMCs were isolated by Ficoll-Histopaque density gradient centrifugation and then cryopreserved in liquid nitrogen vapor phase. Using the deep immunoSEQ assay, multiplex PCR amplified TCR CDR3 regions from genomic DNA. Genomic DNA extracted from each cell subset was distributed evenly over all wells of several immunoSEQ 96-well plates, and each plate served as one replicate. For unsorted PBMC, each replicate PCR was loaded with 300 ng genomic DNA, equivalent to tens of thousands of T cell genomes. Ten immunoSEQ deep assay plates were used to sequence unsorted PBMC genomic DNA. The purified libraries were quantified using a Qubit 3.0 fluorometer, sized with a Bioanalyzer 2100, and then quantified again using the KAPA Library Quantification kit. A separate single-read 150-cycle Illumina NextSeq 550 flow cell was used to sequence each immunoSEQ 96-well plate. Concerning the study's data processing: Because the immunoSEQ output included only junctional sequences and no quality scores, the filtering could not be the same as the filtering used for full-length reads. To assign V/J genes and CDR3, sequences were annotated using PyIR, a Python wrapper for IgBLAST v1.9, with IMGT germline references. Reads were filtered out if the reads had weak V/J assignments (E-value above 1e-6), no CDR3, stop codons, out-of-frame junctions, or ambiguous translated residues. V3J clonotypes were defined as sequences sharing an identical inferred V gene, J gene, and CDR3 amino acid sequence. Percentage overlap between repertoires was computed as shared unique clonotypes divided by the size of the smaller repertoire. Three approaches were used to assess repertoire richness: RTK rarefaction, the Chao1 estimator, and Recon v2.1 estimates of unobserved clonotypes. Imported from immuneACCESS, the table was reduced by TCRdb to in-frame sequences with V and J called. These copies leave out some clones; in studies compared against another copy, an unresolved V gene accounts for under half, and the cause of the remainder is not known. D and trimming were read from the DNA, whereas the V and J calls and clone size are those reported in that table. In all, the sample holds over 400,000 clones, and around 80% of those were seen once. 12% of the sample lies in the top ten.

CDR1 is given as SGHRS and CDR2 as YFSETQ, both from the germline V gene. The CDR3 runs 14 amino acids, cysteine and phenylalanine included. This entry keeps only the CDR3 DNA: 42 bases, framed from base 1. V gives up 4 bases and J gives up 1 base, and the segment between their germline ends measures 8 bases. This sequence uses TRBV5-1 and TRBJ2-2, with an unclear D gene assignment. Sequencing was performed on PBMCs. This clonotype originated in a woman aged 35 to 49 in good health. Some clones in this sample may be carry-over from other donors' samples. The nucleotide sequence reads as follows: TGCGCCAGCAGCCAAGACCAGAACACCGGGGAGCTGTTTTTT. Its product reads: CASSQDQNTGELFF.